This entry features one TCR beta chain sequence. A much larger clone sits a single nucleotide away, making a read error possible. Investigators took RNA and DNA out together from 20-30 mg of unsorted bulk tissue. The record originates from a study of tumor-infiltrating lymphocytes in primary liver carcinoma. On the study more broadly: With diameters of roughly 4 to 10 cm, tumors were stage T1-T3 N0M0.

Starting material of about 480 ng total RNA yielded TCR beta cDNA via a constant-region primer. For TCR beta, libraries were produced by three nested multiplex PCR rounds using slightly modified ARM-PCR. PCR rounds one and two used TRBV1-TRBV30 forward primers with a C-beta reverse primer for 10 cycles each. TCRdb reanalysed the multiplex PCR reads using MiXCR and keeps one entry per CDR3 protein. The sample lists some 110,000 distinct CDR3 sequences, 64% occurring once. Per the germline V gene, CDR1 is SGHNT and CDR2 is YYREEE (reference sequence). This CDR3 contains 16 residues. V dropped 3 bases and J dropped 5; count of bases not matched to a gene: 8.

The TCR was taken from a woman aged 55-69 years with primary liver carcinoma and hepatitis B virus infection. The chain carries TRBV5-4 and TRBJ2-3, with 11 bases identical to TRBD2. Material for sequencing was liver tumor tissue from sampling region 3. Described subset: tumor region T3, left-lateral pole. The CDR3: CASSWRLAGNRDTQYF. The CDR3 DNA is TGTGCCAGCAGCTGGAGACTAGCGGGGAACAGAGATACGCAGTATTTT.